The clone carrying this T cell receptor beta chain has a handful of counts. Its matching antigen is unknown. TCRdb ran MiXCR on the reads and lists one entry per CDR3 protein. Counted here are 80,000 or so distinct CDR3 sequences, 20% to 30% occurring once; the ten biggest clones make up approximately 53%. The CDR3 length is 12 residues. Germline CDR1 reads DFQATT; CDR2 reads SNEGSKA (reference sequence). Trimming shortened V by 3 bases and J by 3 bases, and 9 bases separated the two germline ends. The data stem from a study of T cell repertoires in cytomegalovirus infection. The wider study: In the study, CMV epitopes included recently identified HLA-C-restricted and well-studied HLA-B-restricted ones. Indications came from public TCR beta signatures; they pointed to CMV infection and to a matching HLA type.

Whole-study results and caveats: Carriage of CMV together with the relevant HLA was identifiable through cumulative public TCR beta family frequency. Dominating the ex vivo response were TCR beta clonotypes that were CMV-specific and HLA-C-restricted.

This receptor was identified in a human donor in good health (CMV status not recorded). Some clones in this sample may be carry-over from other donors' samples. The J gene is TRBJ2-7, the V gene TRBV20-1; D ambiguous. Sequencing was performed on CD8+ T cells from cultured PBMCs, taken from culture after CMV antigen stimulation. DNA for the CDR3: TGCAGTGCTAGTTACCACAGCTACGAGCAGTACTTC. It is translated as CSASYHSYEQYF.